This TCR beta chain was identified during a study of blood T cell repertoires in COVID-19. Whole-study context: Sites in the United States, Italy and Spain provided acute and convalescent COVID-19 samples.

The CDR3 extends over 14 amino acids. Germline CDR1 is LGHNT and CDR2 is FRNRAP. V gave up 1 base and J gave up 7 bases, with 14 bases separating them. Sequencing used immunoSEQ multiplex PCR; TCRdb keeps in-frame clones, though not all of them. The sample contains about 320,000 clones, around 83% of which appear only once. The sequenced material came from peripheral blood. The V gene is TRBV12-5, the J gene TRBJ2-7; D may be TRBD1 (5 bases). The source of this sequence is a woman aged 50 to 60 with acute or convalescent COVID-19. CDR3 in DNA: TGTGCTAGTGGTTTGGACCCCGGGTCAGGGGAGCAGTACTTC. Residues: CASGLDPGSGEQYF.